This entry lists 25 T cell receptor beta chains sequenced from one sample in a study of T cells in Graves' hyperthyroidism and ophthalmopathy. From RNA transcripts, TCR beta CDR3 regions were amplified. HTBI primers were the set used in a first-round RT-PCR of the TCR CDR3. Each CDR3 protein gets one entry after TCRdb re-called the multiplex PCR reads with MiXCR. The sample holds about 530,000 distinct CDR3 sequences, over 15% seen once. The specimen sequenced was blood. The receptor source for this set is a woman aged 18 to 35 with Graves' ophthalmopathy.

This clonotype occurred a few times. The rearrangement joins TRBV5-6 to TRBJ1-1; 9 bases match TRBD1. Germline CDR1 reads SGHDT; CDR2 reads YYEEEE. This CDR3 region has 17 residues. V lost 0 bases and J lost 0; bases outside the gene matches: 6. CDR3 region: CASSLDTGTGLNTEAFF. CDR3 DNA sequence: TGTGCCAGCAGCTTGGATACCGGGACAGGGTTGAACACTGAAGCTTTCTTT.

The CDR3: CASSAGREYTEAFF. As DNA, the CDR3 is TGTGCCAGTTCCGCGGGCAGGGAGTACACTGAAGCTTTCTTT. J is TRBJ1-1 and V is TRBV18; TRBD1 might be the D (5 bases). The germline V gene encodes CDR1 KGHSH and CDR2 LQKENI. V dropped 9 bases and J dropped 3 bases, with 17 bases sitting between them. The CDR3 loop spans 14 amino acids.

This clonotype was counted at least ten times. The chain recombines TRBV5-8 with TRBJ1-1; D not resolved. The ends were cut back, 6 bases at V and 1 base at J, with 13 bases in the middle. Germline CDR1 SGHTS, CDR2 YDEGEE. This CDR3 has 14 amino acids. CDR3 bases: TGTGCCAGCACCCAAGGAGGGTGGAACACTGAAGCTTTCTTT. Protein product: CASTQGGWNTEAFF.

CDR3 region: CASSKTVEGSPLHF. CDR3 DNA: TGCGCCAGCAGCAAGACCGTTGAGGGTTCACCCCTCCACTTT. The gene calls are TRBV5-1 and TRBJ1-6; D is undetermined. V was clipped by 4 bases and J by 9 bases, with 14 bases between them. The CDR3 runs 14 residues. Germline CDR1 is SGHRS and CDR2 is YFSETQ.

At least ten counts were recorded for this clonotype. This chain links TRBV7-8 with TRBJ2-3, with D perhaps matching TRBD1 (6 bases). Germline loops: CDR1 SGHVS, CDR2 FQNEAQ. The V end lost 5 bases, the J end lost 6 bases, and 18 bases lay between the germline ends. This CDR3 has 15 residues. The DNA for the CDR3 is TGTGCCAGCAGCCTACGAGGACAGCATGGGGATACGCAGTATTTT. Translation: CASSLRGQHGDTQYF.

This clonotype was picked up many times. The V call is TRBV3-1, the J call TRBJ2-3; 10 nucleotides line up with TRBD2. Germline V gene sequence: CDR1 LGHDT, CDR2 YNNKEL (reference sequence). V shed 6 bases and J 2 bases; nucleotides not matched to a gene: 2. The CDR3 sequence is 14 residues long. The CDR3 nucleotides are TGTGCCAGCAGACTAGCGGGGCACACAGATACGCAGTATTTT. Protein sequence: CASRLAGHTDTQYF.

The V gene is TRBV15, the J gene TRBJ2-3, with D maybe TRBD2 (6 bases). Germline lookup yields CDR1 LNHNV and CDR2 YYDKDF (reference sequence). This CDR3 spans 16 amino acids. V lost 5 bases and J 2 bases, leaving 17 bases between the germline ends. CDR3 sequence: CATSSDLGGFTDTQYF. Here the CDR3 DNA reads TGTGCCACCAGCTCCGACTTGGGAGGTTTCACAGATACGCAGTATTTT.

This clonotype was detected ten times or more. This rearrangement joins TRBV3-1 to TRBJ2-2, with 7 bases identical to TRBD2. V was clipped by 2 bases and J by 2 bases; unmatched bases: 5. The CDR3 loop spans 16 amino acids. Germline V gene data show CDR1 as LGHDT and CDR2 as YNNKEL (reference sequence). For the CDR3, the DNA is TGTGCCAGCAGCCAATCCGGGACTACTAACACCGGGGAGCTGTTTTTT. Protein sequence: CASSQSGTTNTGELFF.

This clonotype was picked up many times. The J gene is TRBJ2-2, the V gene TRBV7-6, with D tentatively TRBD1 or TRBD2 (5 bases each). There are 17 residues in the CDR3. The germline CDR1 and CDR2 sequences are SGHVS and FNYEAQ. Trimming shortened V by 4 bases and J by 0 bases, and 15 bases separated the two germline ends. Here the CDR3 reads CASSSATGTANTGELFF. Written as DNA, the CDR3 is TGTGCCAGCAGCTCGGCGACCGGGACCGCGAACACCGGGGAGCTGTTTTTT. The full variable domain, completed using reference TRBV7-6 and TRBJ2-2, is GAGVSQSPRYKVTKRGQDVALRCDPISGHVSLYWYRQALGQGPEFLTYFNYEAQQDKSGLPNDRFSAERPEGSISTLTIQRTEQRDSAMYRCASSSATGTANTGELFFGEGSRLTVL.

This clonotype was observed a few times. The chain combines TRBV5-6 with TRBJ1-2; D remains unclear. The CDR3 has 18 residues. Trimming shortened V by 4 bases and J by 5 bases, and 27 bases separated the two germline ends. Per the germline V gene, CDR1 is SGHDT and CDR2 is YYEEEE. CDR3 amino acids: CASSHNPENLPMGYGYTF. For the CDR3, the DNA is TGTGCCAGCAGCCACAATCCAGAAAATCTACCCATGGGGTATGGCTACACCTTC. Full variable domain (rest looked up from reference TRBV5-6 and TRBJ1-2): DAGVTQSPTHLIKTRGQQVTLRCSPKSGHDTVSWYQQALGQGPQFIFQYYEEEERQRGNFPDRFSGHQFPNYSSELNVNALLLGDSALYLCASSHNPENLPMGYGYTFGSGTRLTVV.

This clonotype was detected a few times. V usage is TRBV6-1 and J usage is TRBJ2-2, with TRBD2 as a possible D gene (6 bases). V was shortened by 8 bases and J by 5 bases, with 12 bases between the two germline ends. The CDR3 has 13 residues. Germline CDR1 reads MNHNS; CDR2 reads SASEGT. CDR3: CASSREWTGELFF. The CDR3 DNA follows: TGTGCCAGCTCCCGGGAGTGGACCGGGGAGCTGTTTTTT.

The V call is TRBV15, the J call TRBJ2-3; TRBD1 aligns across 9 bases. The CDR3 loop spans 15 amino acids. CDR1 is LNHNV and CDR2 is YYDKDF in the germline V gene (reference sequence). J was trimmed by 0 bases and V by 5 bases; bases with no gene match: 3. This CDR3 is CATSGQGTSTDTQYF. CDR3 nucleotides: TGTGCCACCAGCGGACAGGGGACTAGCACAGATACGCAGTATTTT.

This clonotype occurred a few times. The chain has TRBV7-3 and TRBJ1-5; maybe TRBD1 (5 bases). Trimming took 1 base from V and 3 from J, leaving 22 bases between them. The CDR3 loop spans 19 amino acids. Germline loops: CDR1 SGHTA, CDR2 FQGTGA. The CDR3 region is CASSLMDMRGAGFNQPQHF. The CDR3 DNA is TGTGCCAGCAGCTTAATGGATATGAGGGGAGCGGGGTTCAATCAGCCCCAGCATTTT.

There are many counts of this clonotype. The V call is TRBV2, the J call TRBJ1-1, with D perhaps matching TRBD1 (6 bases). Trimming took 4 bases from V and 8 from J, leaving 11 bases between them. CDR3 size: 12 residues. Germline assignment: CDR1 SNHLY and CDR2 FYNNEI. The CDR3 sequence is CASSAPDSEAFF. The CDR3 DNA reads as TGTGCCAGCAGTGCTCCGGACAGCGAAGCTTTCTTT. Based on the CDR3 plus reference TRBV2 and TRBJ1-1, the full variable domain is EPEVTQTPSHQVTQMGQEVILRCVPISNHLYFYWYRQILGQKVEFLVSFYNNEISEKSEIFDDQFSVERPDGSNFTLKIRSTKLEDSAMYFCASSAPDSEAFFGQGTRLTVV.

Many counts were recorded for this clonotype. This chain joins TRBV12-3 or TRBV12-4 and TRBJ2-7, with 9 bases matching TRBD2. V lost 3 bases, J lost 4 bases, and 16 bases stayed unmatched. The CDR3 has 18 amino acids. The chain's CDR3 is CASSFSDYSPSGNYEQYF. The CDR3 DNA reads TGTGCCAGCAGTTTTAGCGACTATAGTCCTAGCGGGAATTACGAGCAGTACTTC.

This clonotype was detected ten times or more. The chain carries TRBV6-1 and TRBJ1-1; D possibly corresponds to TRBD1 (5 bases). The germline V gene has CDR1 MNHNS and CDR2 SASEGT. There are 14 residues in the CDR3. V lost 8 bases to trimming and J lost 4 bases, with 17 bases between them. CDR3 protein: CASSPLQGGTEAFF. CDR3 nucleotide sequence: TGTGCCAGCTCCCCGCTGCAGGGCGGCACTGAAGCTTTCTTT.

At least ten counts were recorded for this clonotype. J is TRBJ2-3 and V is TRBV20-1, with TRBD2 identical over 7 bases. The CDR3 is 13 amino acids. Germline V gives CDR1 DFQATT, CDR2 SNEGSKA (reference sequence). CDR3 coding DNA: TGCAGCGGGAGGTCTACAAACACAGATACGCAGTATTTT. Protein: CSGRSTNTDTQYF.

The chain couples TRBV7-8 to TRBJ2-7; 9 bases agree with TRBD2. The CDR3 loop spans 15 amino acids. The trim removed 5 bases at V and 0 bases at J, leaving 5 bases unmatched. Germline-derived CDR1 and CDR2 are SGHVS and FQNEAQ. CDR3 amino acids: CASSLSGGTSYEQYF. CDR3 nucleotides: TGTGCCAGCAGCCTTAGCGGGGGAACCTCCTACGAGCAGTACTTC.

This clonotype was recorded many times. CDR3 DNA: TGCGCCAGCAGCTTGGGACAGGGGGCGCAAATTGAAAAACTGTTTTTT. Amino acid sequence: CASSLGQGAQIEKLFF. The chain links TRBV5-1 to TRBJ1-4, with TRBD1 matching over 10 bases. This CDR3 comprises 16 residues. Germline values: CDR1 SGHRS, CDR2 YFSETQ. The trim removed 0 bases at V and 7 bases at J, leaving 6 bases unmatched. Using reference TRBV5-1 and TRBJ1-4 for the parts outside the CDR3, the full variable domain is KAGVTQTPRYLIKTRGQQVTLSCSPISGHRSVSWYQQTPGQGLQFLFEYFSETQRNKGNFPGRFSGRQFSNSRSEMNVSTLELGDSALYLCASSLGQGAQIEKLFFGSGTQLSVL.

The table lists this clonotype with many counts. In DNA form, the CDR3 reads TGTGCCAGCAGCCATGACAGGGGGCTCTACGAGCAGTACTTC. Its protein is CASSHDRGLYEQYF. The rearrangement links TRBV7-2 to TRBJ2-7; 10 bases agree with TRBD1. CDR1 and CDR2 (germline): SGHTA, FQGNSA. This CDR3 comprises 14 residues. J was trimmed by 3 bases and V by 5 bases; bases with no gene match: 4. Combining the CDR3 with reference TRBV7-2 and TRBJ2-7 gives the whole variable domain GAGVSQSPSNKVTEKGKDVELRCDPISGHTALYWYRQSLGQGLEFLIYFQGNSAPDKSGLPSDRFSAERTGGSVSTLTIQRTQQEDSAVYLCASSHDRGLYEQYFGPGTRLTVT.

This clonotype was observed a few times. The chain recombines TRBV4-3 with TRBJ2-5; D unclear. CDR1 is LGHNA and CDR2 is YSLEER in the germline V gene. The CDR3 spans 15 residues. Trimming cost V 0 bases and J 1 base, with 9 bases left between them. CDR3 protein: CASSQDVAPQETQYF. The CDR3, as DNA: TGCGCCAGCAGCCAAGATGTGGCTCCCCAAGAGACCCAGTACTTC.

There are a few counts of this clonotype. The V call is TRBV20-1, the J call TRBJ2-7, with TRBD1 identical over 7 bases. The V and J ends lost 4 bases and 12 bases, in that order; junction bases with no gene match: 9. Germline CDR1 and CDR2: DFQATT and SNEGSKA (reference sequence). The CDR3 runs to 11 residues. CDR3 coding DNA: TGCAGTGCTACCCAACAGGGGCCAGCGTACTTC. This encodes CSATQQGPAYF.

The gene calls are TRBV20-1 and TRBJ2-1; D is uncertain. This CDR3 has 13 amino acids. Trimming stripped 7 bases from V and 2 bases from J, with 12 bases between. Germline V gene lookup returns CDR1 DFQATT and CDR2 SNEGSKA (reference sequence). The CDR3 sequence: CSVMGRTYNEQFF. CDR3 nucleotide sequence: TGCAGTGTCATGGGTAGAACCTACAATGAGCAGTTCTTC.

In its sample, this clonotype was seen a few times. This chain uses TRBV5-1 with TRBJ2-5, with TRBD2 matching over 14 bases. Per the germline V gene, CDR1 is SGHRS and CDR2 is YFSETQ. Trimming cost V 4 bases and J 4 bases; bases outside gene matches: 9. CDR3 length equals 17 residues. The CDR3 bases are TGCGCCAGCAGCACCGGGACTAGCGGGAGTCGGAGAGAGACCCAGTACTTC. Translating it yields CASSTGTSGSRRETQYF.

The sample holds a few counts of this clonotype. The rearrangement uses TRBV6-1 and TRBJ1-5; D uncertain. The germline V gene has CDR1 MNHNS and CDR2 SASEGT. The CDR3 is made up of 11 amino acids. CDR3 nucleotide sequence: TGTGCGACCGGGCGGGAGTCTCCCCAGCATTTT. It encodes CATGRESPQHF.